This T cell receptor beta chain was found in a study of blood T cell repertoires in COVID-19 (dated by TCRdb to the early 2020s). Regarding the study in general: Samples covering the acute and convalescent phases of COVID-19 were provided by collaborators in the United States, Italy and Spain. Deeply sampled blood TCRbeta repertoires from subjects exposed to, actively infected with, or recovered from COVID-19 were included in the dataset. Where available, HLA class I and class II types were obtained from metadata supplied by the sample provider rather than from assay-based typing. The samples were drawn from two sources: the first 160 participants of the ongoing ImmuneRACE study, and 1,200 or so subjects contributed by 6 global collaborators. The repertoires were made available in a free public database intended to serve as a resource for research on the immune response to SARS-CoV-2. Nearly every sample came with metadata listing a de-identified subject ID, COVID-19 status, age in years and sex. The prospective study material was composed of cDNA or gDNA derived from T cells, B-cell-depleted T cells, or PBMCs. Study-wide findings and limitations: The amount of clinical and demographic metadata varied by source and participant and was provided uncurated.

TCRbeta CDR3 regions were amplified from genomic DNA by means of the immunoSEQ Assay, a bias-controlled multiplex PCR. For the original study's pipeline: The number of nucleated cells in each sample was estimated from the amplification of reference gene primers within the assay. To quantify the absolute abundance of each unique TCRbeta CDR3 rearrangement, sequence reads were collapsed and filtered. For each sample, productive Simpson clonality was calculated as the square root of Simpson's diversity index over productive rearrangements. TCRdb took over this immuneACCESS table, retaining in-frame rearrangements with V and J assigned. Such tables are incomplete; in checked studies, under half of the missing clones stem from an unresolved V gene, and the remainder is unexplained. Clonal size and the V and J genes are those of that table, whereas D and trimming came from the DNA. This sample has under 300,000 clones in its table, and approximately 88% of those were observed once. Of the sample, around 2.5% falls within the top ten clones.

For CDR1 and CDR2, the germline V gene lists SGHDT and YYEEEE. The CDR3, cysteine through phenylalanine, is 13 amino acids long. Left in the record is the CDR3 DNA by itself, 39 bases read in frame from the first base. V trim: 4 bases; J trim: 6 bases; unmatched bases: 4. Comments on this clone: It has no known antigen specificity. It has no much larger one-base neighbor in the sample; base qualities were not kept.

Enrolling through a virtual design, the prospective study's participants ranged in age from roughly 18 to 100 years and lived across around 25 United States geographic areas. To assign participants to cohorts, the prospective study relied on clinical history that participants themselves reported in a screening survey and a study questionnaire. Each participant in the prospective study had whole blood, serum and a nasopharyngeal or oropharyngeal swab collected by mobile phlebotomists. Prospective study participants could optionally give additional blood draws and questionnaires over an approximately 2-month period. Before DNA extraction, blood samples from the prospective study were shipped at room temperature or frozen.

The sample consisted of PBMCs or T cells enriched from blood (not recorded which). The chain is made from TRBV5-6 and TRBJ1-1, and TRBD1 matches 9 of the central bases. This sequence was found in a woman in her forties with acute COVID-19. In nucleotides, the sequence is TGTGCCAGCAGCCGGGGACAGGGCTCTGAAGCTTTCTTT. Its protein product is CASSRGQGSEAFF.